These 24 T cell receptor beta chains share one sample of origin, sequenced in a study of cytomegalovirus exposure and HLA in healthy donors. Method: immunoSEQ multiplex PCR; TCRdb's copy keeps in-frame clones and lacks some. Found here are about 56,000 clones, about 95% of them singletons; the top ten hold 1.2%. Sequenced sample: PBMCs. The receptors were sampled from a young woman in good health and CMV-seronegative.

The V and J genes are TRBV19 and TRBJ1-5, with D uncertain. V shed 7 bases and J shed 0 bases, with 7 bases lying between them. This CDR3 region has 13 residues. Germline-derived CDR1 and CDR2 are LNHDA and SQIVND (reference sequence). This CDR3 reads CASTPYSNQPQHF. CDR3 DNA: TGTGCCAGTACCCCGTATAGCAATCAGCCCCAGCATTTT.

V is TRBV30 and J is TRBJ1-1; perhaps TRBD1 as D (5 bases). The V end was cut by 0 bases, the J end by 3 bases, with 8 bases between. Germline CDR1 and CDR2: GTSNPN and SVGIG (reference sequence). The CDR3 is 13 residues long. CDR3 protein: CAWSVWGDTEAFF. CDR3 nucleotide sequence: TGTGCCTGGAGTGTATGGGGGGACACTGAAGCTTTCTTT.

V is TRBV6-4 and J is TRBJ2-3; 10 nucleotides match TRBD1. Germline V gene sequence: CDR1 MRHNA, CDR2 SNTAGT. CDR3 size: 19 residues. V lost 2 bases, J lost 1 base, and 12 bases stayed unmatched. CDR3 region: CASSDPRRQGAPRTDTQYF. The CDR3 DNA follows: TGTGCCAGCAGTGACCCACGTCGACAGGGGGCCCCCCGCACAGATACGCAGTATTTT.

V gene TRBV7-9 combines with J gene TRBJ1-4; TRBD1 matches 7 bases. Looked up from germline, CDR1 is SEHNR and CDR2 is FQNEAQ (reference sequence). After removal of 0 bases from V and 8 bases from J, the junction contained 0 bases not matched to a gene. The CDR3 runs to 13 residues. CDR3 protein: CASSLAGQEKLFF. CDR3 DNA sequence: TGTGCCAGCAGCTTAGCGGGACAGGAAAAACTGTTTTTT.

V gene TRBV19 combines with J gene TRBJ1-2; the match to TRBD1 covers 7 bases. The ends lost 5 bases at V and 7 bases at J; junction bases unmatched: 22. Germline V gene lookup returns CDR1 LNHDA and CDR2 SQIVND (reference sequence). The CDR3 extends over 18 amino acids. The CDR3 loop is CASSQGRQGPRHGSGYTF. In DNA, the CDR3 is TGTGCCAGTAGTCAAGGGCGACAGGGTCCTCGACACGGCTCTGGCTACACCTTC.

The gene calls are TRBV5-4 and TRBJ1-5, with D unclear. From germline, CDR1 is SGHNT and CDR2 YYREEE (reference sequence). CDR3 length: 13 amino acids. The V and J ends lost 2 bases and 3 bases respectively, with 6 bases between them. DNA of the CDR3: TGTGCCAGCAGCTTAGACTCCAATCAGCCCCAGCATTTT. Its translation: CASSLDSNQPQHF.

The chain couples TRBV6-1 to TRBJ1-4, with 9 bases matching TRBD1. Losses at the gene ends were 7 bases for V and 8 bases for J; bases not matched to a gene: 8. The CDR3 totals 14 residues. The V gene's germline CDR1 is MNHNS and CDR2 SASEGT. The CDR3 protein is CASTIGQGWEKLFF. CDR3 in DNA: TGTGCCAGCACCATCGGACAGGGGTGGGAAAAACTGTTTTTT.

The genes are TRBV2 and TRBJ2-2; 10 bases fit TRBD1. Germline V gene lookup returns CDR1 SNHLY and CDR2 FYNNEI. V gave up 7 bases and J gave up 6 bases; unmatched junction bases: 5. The CDR3 length is 14 residues. CDR3 sequence reads: CASTRQGAAGELFF. The CDR3 coding sequence is TGTGCCAGCACCCGACAGGGGGCGGCCGGGGAGCTGTTTTTT.

This clone was seen only once. This chain links TRBV30 with TRBJ2-3; tentatively, D is TRBD2 (7 bases). CDR1 GTSNPN and CDR2 SVGIG come from the germline V gene (reference sequence). Trimming shortened V by 1 base and J by 10 bases, and 12 bases separated the two germline ends. CDR3 length equals 12 residues. CDR3 sequence: CAWSGGGRSQYF. The CDR3 DNA is TGTGCCTGGAGTGGGGGGGGCCGCTCGCAGTATTTT.

The rearrangement links TRBV10-3 to TRBJ1-5; 10 nucleotides align to TRBD1. CDR1 and CDR2 from the germline V gene are ENHRY and SYGVKD. Trimming at V came to 2 bases and at J to 5 bases, leaving 0 bases not matched to a gene. There are 14 residues in the CDR3. CDR3 bases: TGTGCCATCAGTGAGGGACAGGGGGATCAGCCCCAGCATTTT. This translates into CAISEGQGDQPQHF.

This chain uses TRBV14 with TRBJ2-1; the match to TRBD2 covers 10 bases. Trimming took 4 bases from V and 0 from J; bases not matched to a gene: 3. The CDR3 runs 16 residues. The germline V gene encodes CDR1 SGHDN and CDR2 FVKESK. The CDR3 sequence is CASSRLAGPSYNEQFF. The CDR3 bases are TGTGCCAGCAGCCGACTAGCGGGCCCCTCCTACAATGAGCAGTTCTTC.

CDR3 amino acids: CASSQGPSGSTDTQYF. The CDR3 DNA reads TGCGCCAGCAGCCAAGGGCCTAGCGGCAGCACAGATACGCAGTATTTT. The V call is TRBV4-3, the J call TRBJ2-3; TRBD2 agrees at 7 bases. V lost 1 base to trimming and J lost 0 bases; unmatched junction nucleotides: 4. CDR1 and CDR2 from the germline V gene are LGHNA and YSLEER. This CDR3 comprises 16 residues.

This clone was seen just once. This chain uses TRBV28 with TRBJ1-3, with D unclear. There are 18 residues in the CDR3. CDR1 MDHEN and CDR2 SYDVKM come from the germline V gene. Trimming removed 2 bases at V and 4 bases at J, with 21 bases between. The CDR3 DNA follows: TGTGCCAGCAGTTTAGCGGGGTCTGGAGGGCTTCAGGGAAACACCATATATTTT. Translated, it gives CASSLAGSGGLQGNTIYF.

V gene TRBV29-1 combines with J gene TRBJ2-7, with D possibly matching TRBD1 (6 bases). Trimming removed 0 bases from V and 3 bases from J, with 15 bases in between. Germline CDR1 and CDR2: SQVTM and ANQGSEA. The CDR3 spans 15 residues. The CDR3 reads CSVEDPTGPLYEQYF. The CDR3 DNA follows: TGCAGCGTTGAAGATCCGACAGGCCCTCTCTACGAGCAGTACTTC.

V is TRBV30 and J is TRBJ2-2; 13 bases agree with TRBD2. This CDR3 is 15 amino acids long. Germline loops: CDR1 GTSNPN, CDR2 SVGIG (reference sequence). V was pared by 2 bases and J by 6 bases, with 3 bases of the junction left unmatched. The CDR3 reads CAWSTGLAGAGELFF. CDR3 bases: TGTGCCTGGAGTACTGGACTAGCGGGGGCCGGGGAGCTGTTTTTT.

The V call is TRBV18, the J call TRBJ1-4; maybe TRBD1 (6 bases). CDR3 length: 16 amino acids. Germline CDR1 reads KGHSH; CDR2 reads LQKENI. Trimming pared 3 bases from V and 0 bases from J, leaving 11 bases between. CDR3 loop: CASSPRTATTNEKLFF. CDR3 nucleotide sequence: TGTGCCAGCTCACCCCGGACAGCCACAACTAATGAAAAACTGTTTTTT.

The chain employs TRBV2 and TRBJ2-2, with TRBD1 matching over 10 bases. CDR1 and CDR2 (germline): SNHLY, FYNNEI. After removal of 8 bases from V and 4 bases from J, the junction contained 7 bases not matched to a gene. The CDR3 consists of 15 residues. In nucleotides, the CDR3 is TGTGCCAGCCACGGTGGGACAGGGGTCACCGGGGAGCTGTTTTTT. It is translated as CASHGGTGVTGELFF. Using reference TRBV2 and TRBJ2-2 for the parts outside the CDR3, the full variable domain is EPEVTQTPSHQVTQMGQEVILRCVPISNHLYFYWYRQILGQKVEFLVSFYNNEISEKSEIFDDQFSVERPDGSNFTLKIRSTKLEDSAMYFCASHGGTGVTGELFFGEGSRLTVL.

The chain links TRBV21-1 to TRBJ2-7; no check of the table's D call, TRBD2, against the DNA was made. TRBV21-1 is flagged as a pseudogene. CDR3 length: 15 amino acids. The CDR3 bases are TGTGCCAGCAGCAAATTAGCGGGGGGGCCCGACGAGCAGTACTTC. This sequence encodes CASSKLAGGPDEQYF.

The genes are TRBV4-3 and TRBJ1-3; D remains unclear. Germline V gives CDR1 LGHNA, CDR2 YSLEER. V lost 1 base to trimming and J lost 8 bases, with 18 bases between them. This CDR3 comprises 16 residues. The CDR3 DNA reads as TGCGCCAGCAGCCAAGGCCCCCCCCGACCCCGGGACACCATATATTTT. Protein product: CASSQGPPRPRDTIYF.

The sample holds many counts of this clone. V usage is TRBV6-1 and J usage is TRBJ1-5; no firm D call. CDR3 length: 15 amino acids. The germline CDR1 and CDR2 sequences are MNHNS and SASEGT. The ends were cut back, 2 bases at V and 2 bases at J, with 10 bases in the middle. The CDR3 sequence is CASSETPTGNQPQHF. The CDR3 DNA is TGTGCCAGCAGTGAAACCCCTACGGGCAATCAGCCCCAGCATTTT.

The genes are TRBV30 and TRBJ2-3; TRBD2 matches 12 bases. Germline V gene data show CDR1 as GTSNPN and CDR2 as SVGIG (reference sequence). The CDR3 loop spans 15 amino acids. The J segment lost 4 bases and the V segment lost 1 base, leaving 3 bases of the junction unmatched. In DNA form, the CDR3 reads TGTGCCTGGAGTGGGACTAGCGGGGTCGCAGATACGCAGTATTTT. Translating gives CAWSGTSGVADTQYF.

As DNA, the CDR3 is TGTGCCAGTAGTATTGCTACAGGGGGCGGCTACGAGCAGTACTTC. Translating gives CASSIATGGGYEQYF. This chain uses TRBV19 with TRBJ2-7; 9 nucleotides line up with TRBD1. The germline gives CDR1 LNHDA, CDR2 SQIVND (reference sequence). The CDR3 is 15 amino acids. J was trimmed by 3 bases and V by 3 bases; bases with no gene match: 6.

The CDR3 DNA is TGTGCCAGCACCTACGACCCAGCGTGGAATGAGCAGTTCTTC. This gives the protein CASTYDPAWNEQFF. The chain is built from TRBV6-1 and TRBJ2-1; no definite D call. CDR3 length equals 14 residues. CDR1 MNHNS and CDR2 SASEGT come from the germline V gene. V was cut by 7 bases and J by 7 bases, with 17 bases left in between.

The chain couples TRBV9 to TRBJ2-1, with 12 positions matching TRBD2. CDR1 SGDLS and CDR2 YYNGEE come from the germline V gene. J lost 9 bases, V lost 3 bases, and 19 bases had no gene match. This CDR3 region has 19 residues. For the CDR3, the DNA is TGTGCCAGCAGCGACAAGACGACTAGCGGGAGTATTCGGTGGGGTGAGCAGTTCTTC. Translating it yields CASSDKTTSGSIRWGEQFF. The complete variable domain, with remaining parts taken from reference TRBV9 and TRBJ2-1, reads DSGVTQTPKHLITATGQRVTLRCSPRSGDLSVYWYQQSLDQGLQFLIQYYNGEERAKGNILERFSAQQFPDLHSELNLSSLELGDSALYFCASSDKTTSGSIRWGEQFFGPGTRLTVL.